What follows are 27 T cell receptor beta chains derived from one specimen sequenced in a study of response to subunit inactivated influenza vaccine. TCRdb used MiXCR to reprocess the RT-PCR reads, holding one entry per CDR3 protein. The repertoire holds hundreds of thousands of distinct CDR3 sequences, with 12% to 15% as singletons. Specimen: PBMCs from blood, collected roughly 15 days before vaccination. Every receptor here comes from a man aged 50-60 years who received an inactivated influenza vaccine.

V usage is TRBV7-3 and J usage is TRBJ2-3; 14 nucleotides agree with TRBD2. CDR3 length: 19 amino acids. The germline gives CDR1 SGHTA, CDR2 FQGTGA. V was pared by 1 base and J by 1 base, with 7 bases of the junction left unmatched. The CDR3 region has the DNA TGTGCCAGCAGCTTAAGTCGACTAGCGGGAGGGGCCGGCACAGATACGCAGTATTTT. Protein sequence: CASSLSRLAGGAGTDTQYF.

This clonotype showed up just a few times. V gene TRBV10-3 combines with J gene TRBJ2-3, with a weak D call TRBD1 (6 bases). The CDR3 runs to 15 residues. Germline values: CDR1 ENHRY, CDR2 SYGVKD. V dropped 3 bases and J dropped 0 bases, with 10 bases sitting between them. The CDR3 coding sequence is TGTGCCATCAGTGAATCCACAGGGAGCACAGATACGCAGTATTTT. This codes for CAISESTGSTDTQYF.

This clonotype was recorded at least ten times. The chain carries TRBV20-1 and TRBJ2-7; the D gene could be TRBD1 or TRBD2 (5 bases each). Looked up from germline, CDR1 is DFQATT and CDR2 is SNEGSKA (reference sequence). V shed 6 bases and J shed 3 bases, with 15 bases lying between them. The CDR3 runs to 13 residues. This CDR3 is CSAPGQFRYEQYF. CDR3 sequence (DNA): TGCAGTGCCCCGGGGCAGTTCCGCTACGAGCAGTACTTC.

This clonotype was observed a handful of times. This chain connects TRBV28 to TRBJ2-3, with TRBD2 as a possible D gene (7 bases). V was pared by 6 bases and J by 3 bases, with 19 bases between. CDR3 length: 16 residues. Germline CDR1 MDHEN, CDR2 SYDVKM. CDR3 residues: CASSPAWGGGTDTQYF. As DNA, the CDR3 is TGTGCCAGCAGCCCGGCTTGGGGGGGCGGGACAGATACGCAGTATTTT. Supplemented by reference TRBV28 and TRBJ2-3, the full variable domain reads DVKVTQSSRYLVKRTGEKVFLECVQDMDHENMFWYRQDPGLGLRLIYFSYDVKMKEKGDIPEGYSVSREKKERFSLILESASTNQTSMYLCASSPAWGGGTDTQYFGPGTRLTVL.

The chain employs TRBV2 and TRBJ2-2; D possibly corresponds to TRBD2 (7 bases). Trimming left V 1 base short and J 4 bases short, with 13 bases between. This CDR3 region has 16 residues. Germline V gives CDR1 SNHLY, CDR2 FYNNEI. The CDR3 nucleotides are TGTGCCAGCAGTGAAGGTCGGGGGGCCGGCACCGGGGAGCTGTTTTTT. It encodes CASSEGRGAGTGELFF.

This clonotype appeared a few times. The chain uses TRBV7-9 and TRBJ2-5; D gene unclear. Germline assignment: CDR1 SEHNR and CDR2 FQNEAQ (reference sequence). The CDR3 contains 14 residues. V gave up 8 bases and J gave up 4 bases, with 17 bases separating them. Here the CDR3 DNA reads TGTGCCAGCTCCCAAGGGCAGTTGAGAGAGACCCAGTACTTC. Encoded protein: CASSQGQLRETQYF.

The V and J genes are TRBV6-1 and TRBJ1-2; TRBD1 aligns across 12 bases. CDR1 MNHNS and CDR2 SASEGT come from the germline V gene. CDR3 size: 15 residues. V gave up 5 bases and J gave up 7 bases; unmatched junction bases: 8. This CDR3 reads CASSPPGQGAGGYTF. The CDR3 coding sequence is TGTGCCAGCAGTCCCCCGGGACAGGGGGCAGGTGGCTACACCTTC.

This clonotype was detected ten times or more. This sequence joins TRBV11-2 and TRBJ2-3, with 7 bases matching TRBD1. The CDR3 runs 16 residues. J gave up 5 bases and V 3 bases, and 11 bases lay outside the gene matches. Germline V lookup: CDR1 SGHAT, CDR2 FQNNGV. CDR3: CASSLGVRQGRDTQYF. The CDR3 coding sequence is TGTGCCAGCAGCTTGGGGGTCCGACAGGGAAGAGATACGCAGTATTTT.

The chain employs TRBV10-3 and TRBJ2-2; D is unclear. Trimming removed 0 bases from V and 8 bases from J, with 1 base in between. Germline V gene sequence: CDR1 ENHRY, CDR2 SYGVKD. There are 11 residues in the CDR3. The CDR3 sequence: CAISESGELFF. CDR3 DNA: TGTGCCATCAGTGAGTCGGGGGAGCTGTTTTTT.

Ten or more counts support this clonotype. This chain connects TRBV12-3 or TRBV12-4 to TRBJ1-2; D gene ambiguous. Trimming removed 3 bases from V and 4 bases from J, with 12 bases in between. This CDR3 region has 14 residues. CDR3 sequence: CASSFSGFGYGYTF. DNA for the CDR3: TGTGCCAGCAGTTTTTCGGGGTTTGGCTATGGCTACACCTTC.

This clonotype was seen more than once but under ten times. This chain uses TRBV7-2 with TRBJ2-5; the D gene could be TRBD1 or TRBD2 (5 bases each). This CDR3 has 15 amino acids. Germline assignment: CDR1 SGHTA and CDR2 FQGNSA. The V end lost 2 bases, the J end lost 7 bases, and 17 bases lay between the germline ends. This CDR3 reads CASSLSGEGYGTQYF. CDR3 DNA: TGTGCCAGCAGCTTATCGGGCGAGGGGTACGGGACCCAGTACTTC.

This clonotype appeared many times. The chain couples TRBV6-5 to TRBJ2-7; D is undetermined. Germline V CDR1 and CDR2: MNHEY, SVGAGI. Trimming removed 4 bases at V and 3 bases at J, with 13 bases between. CDR3 length equals 14 residues. CDR3 sequence reads: CASSFSVGDYEQYF. Written as DNA, the CDR3 is TGTGCCAGCAGTTTCTCGGTGGGTGACTACGAGCAGTACTTC.

This clonotype occurred many times. V is TRBV30 and J is TRBJ2-6; TRBD1 might be the D (6 bases). Germline loops: CDR1 GTSNPN, CDR2 SVGIG (reference sequence). V lost 0 bases and J 0 bases, leaving 18 bases between the germline ends. The CDR3 consists of 19 residues. The CDR3 protein is CAWSVLVAGAYSGANVLTF. DNA for the CDR3: TGTGCCTGGAGTGTACTAGTGGCAGGGGCTTACTCTGGGGCCAACGTCCTGACTTTC.

In its sample, this clonotype was seen many times. The rearrangement links TRBV20-1 to TRBJ2-3; 7 nucleotides agree with TRBD2. With 0 bases clipped from V and 0 bases from J, the junction kept 3 bases outside the gene matches. The CDR3 length is 15 residues. From germline, CDR1 is DFQATT and CDR2 SNEGSKA (reference sequence). In nucleotides, the CDR3 is TGCAGTGCTAGAGATTCGGGAGGAAGCACAGATACGCAGTATTTT. Translated, it gives CSARDSGGSTDTQYF.

This clonotype was seen a few times. The chain's CDR3 is CASSMLAGANVLTF. DNA of the CDR3: TGTGCCAGCAGTATGCTAGCTGGGGCCAACGTCCTGACTTTC. The chain employs TRBV12-3 or TRBV12-4 and TRBJ2-6; D is unclear. V was pared by 5 bases and J by 2 bases, with 7 bases between. The CDR3 spans 14 residues.

This clonotype was recorded at least ten times. The chain recombines TRBV5-1 with TRBJ1-2; 8 bases map to TRBD1. CDR3 length: 13 residues. Germline V lookup: CDR1 SGHRS, CDR2 YFSETQ. V lost 7 bases, J lost 3 bases, and 5 bases stayed unmatched. The CDR3 bases are TGCGCCAGCGGGCCAGGGGGCTACTATGGCTACACCTTC. Translating it yields CASGPGGYYGYTF. The variable domain in full, with the rest retrieved from reference TRBV5-1 and TRBJ1-2, is KAGVTQTPRYLIKTRGQQVTLSCSPISGHRSVSWYQQTPGQGLQFLFEYFSETQRNKGNFPGRFSGRQFSNSRSEMNVSTLELGDSALYLCASGPGGYYGYTFGSGTRLTVV.

A few counts support this clonotype. The chain employs TRBV24-1 and TRBJ2-1, with a weak D call TRBD1 (5 bases). Trimming cost V 0 bases and J 6 bases, with 8 bases left between them. This CDR3 comprises 14 residues. CDR1 and CDR2 (germline): KGHDR, SFDVKD. For the CDR3, the DNA is TGTGCCACCAGTGATTTGGTCAGGGCCAATGAGCAGTTCTTC. Translation gives CATSDLVRANEQFF.

This sequence joins TRBV11-1 and TRBJ2-7; D is ambiguous. V was trimmed by 3 bases and J by 10 bases, leaving 28 bases between them. CDR1 and CDR2 from the germline V gene are SGHAT and FQDESV (reference sequence). The CDR3 length is 17 residues. The CDR3 reads CASSFKGLRVELRGQYF. DNA for the CDR3: TGTGCCAGCAGCTTTAAAGGCCTACGGGTTGAGTTACGAGGACAGTACTTC.

V and J are TRBV5-1 and TRBJ2-5; 7 bases align to TRBD1. Germline CDR1 SGHRS, CDR2 YFSETQ. The V gene end was trimmed by 4 bases and the J gene end by 5 bases; junction bases not matched to a gene: 11. CDR3 size: 15 residues. CDR3 sequence (DNA): TGCGCCAGCAGCCGCACAGGGGCCCCCCGGGAGACCCAGTACTTC. Residues: CASSRTGAPRETQYF.

This chain connects TRBV3-1 to TRBJ2-6; the match to TRBD1 covers 7 bases. The germline V gene encodes CDR1 LGHDT and CDR2 YNNKEL (reference sequence). CDR3 length equals 19 residues. V dropped 4 bases and J dropped 0; count of bases not matched to a gene: 12. DNA of the CDR3: TGTGCCAGCAGCCTTAAAGCGACAGGGCCTAACTCTGGGGCCAACGTCCTGACTTTC. It encodes CASSLKATGPNSGANVLTF.

This clonotype came up many times. This rearrangement joins TRBV18 to TRBJ2-1; either TRBD1 or TRBD2 may fit D (5 bases each). CDR3 length equals 13 residues. V gave up 2 bases and J gave up 6 bases, with 8 bases separating them. From germline, CDR1 is KGHSH and CDR2 LQKENI. CDR3 sequence (DNA): TGTGCCAGCTCACCAATGAGGGGCAATGAGCAGTTCTTC. It encodes CASSPMRGNEQFF.

This chain joins TRBV20-1 and TRBJ2-1; no clear D. From germline, CDR1 is DFQATT and CDR2 SNEGSKA (reference sequence). CDR3 length: 16 residues. V was pared by 0 bases and J by 0 bases, with 12 bases between. CDR3: CSARDRAFNSYNEQFF. CDR3 DNA: TGCAGTGCTAGAGATAGAGCCTTCAACTCCTACAATGAGCAGTTCTTC.

The rearrangement links TRBV7-8 to TRBJ2-3; D call uncertain. The CDR3 extends over 12 amino acids. Per the germline V gene, CDR1 is SGHVS and CDR2 is FQNEAQ. With 0 bases removed from V and 9 bases from J, the gap between germline ends came to 7 bases. Here the CDR3 reads CASSLAGQTQYF. The CDR3 bases are TGTGCCAGCAGCTTAGCTGGCCAAACGCAGTATTTT.

V and J are TRBV5-1 and TRBJ2-3, with D perhaps TRBD2 (5 bases). CDR1 is SGHRS, CDR2 YFSETQ, per germline. V was cut by 3 bases and J by 4 bases, with 9 bases left in between. There are 13 residues in the CDR3. CDR3 loop: CASSSGVSDTQYF. DNA for the CDR3: TGCGCCAGCAGCTCCGGGGTCTCAGATACGCAGTATTTT.

This clonotype was observed a few times. The chain carries TRBV5-1 and TRBJ2-3; D not resolved. The CDR3 length is 14 residues. Germline loops: CDR1 SGHRS, CDR2 YFSETQ. Trimming cost V 6 bases and J 1 base, with 12 bases left between them. The CDR3 bases are TGCGCCAGCAAACCAACCTCCGGCACAGATACGCAGTATTTT. It encodes CASKPTSGTDTQYF.

The J gene is TRBJ2-1, the V gene TRBV6-2 or TRBV6-3, with D unresolved. Germline CDR1 MNHEY, CDR2 SVGEGT. The CDR3 is 20 residues long. Trimming removed 5 bases at V and 9 bases at J, with 35 bases between. Here the CDR3 reads CASSPPPLSRPQRTMGEQFF. CDR3 nucleotides: TGTGCCAGCAGTCCACCCCCCCTATCGCGGCCCCAACGTACAATGGGTGAGCAGTTCTTC.

The chain combines TRBV29-1 with TRBJ2-1; D possibly corresponds to TRBD2 (6 bases). CDR1 SQVTM and CDR2 ANQGSEA come from the germline V gene. Trimming removed 3 bases from V and 7 bases from J, with 16 bases in between. This CDR3 contains 14 residues. The CDR3 sequence: CSVDGWEVSNEQFF. The CDR3 DNA is TGCAGCGTTGATGGGTGGGAGGTGTCGAATGAGCAGTTCTTC.